One sample yielded the 8 T cell receptor beta chains listed below, sequenced in a study of cytomegalovirus exposure and HLA in healthy donors. PCR amplification relied on 60 Vbeta primers (plus 13 Jbeta primers). Clones were sequenced by immunoSEQ multiplex PCR, and TCRdb holds only the in-frame ones, with some missing. The table includes some 200,000 clones, over 75% detected once. The source material was PBMCs. Receptors originate from a female donor in good health and CMV-seronegative.

V usage is TRBV29-1 and J usage is TRBJ2-7; 14 nucleotides line up with TRBD2. CDR3 length equals 19 residues. Trimming removed 5 bases from V and 5 bases from J; junction bases left unmatched: 20. The germline gives CDR1 SQVTM, CDR2 ANQGSEA. The CDR3 DNA reads TGCAGCGTTACAGAGCCCGGGACTAGCGGGAGTATATTCGCGGACGAGCAGTACTTC. Protein product: CSVTEPGTSGSIFADEQYF.

This chain links TRBV5-1 with TRBJ2-3; maybe TRBD2 (6 bases). Germline V lookup: CDR1 SGHRS, CDR2 YFSETQ. This CDR3 spans 17 amino acids. V was cut by 4 bases and J by 4 bases, with 22 bases left in between. For the CDR3, the DNA is TGCGCCAGCAGCGGGCAAGCGGGTCTAGCAGGTGCAGATACGCAGTATTTT. Encoded protein: CASSGQAGLAGADTQYF.

V and J are TRBV5-1 and TRBJ2-3; D is uncertain. Germline CDR1 is SGHRS and CDR2 is YFSETQ. V was trimmed by 4 bases and J by 0 bases, leaving 9 bases between them. The CDR3 loop spans 14 amino acids. In DNA, the CDR3 is TGCGCCAGCAGCCCGGAACAGAGCACAGATACGCAGTATTTT. Protein product: CASSPEQSTDTQYF.

The rearrangement joins TRBV5-4 to TRBJ2-1; 9 bases line up with TRBD2. This CDR3 has 16 residues. The germline CDR1 and CDR2 sequences are SGHNT and YYREEE (reference sequence). Unmatched junction bases numbered 10, after V lost 5 bases and J lost 4 bases. The CDR3 nucleotides are TGTGCCAGCAGTTTCTCTAGCGGGGAACTGTACAATGAGCAGTTCTTC. Encoded protein: CASSFSSGELYNEQFF.

The gene calls are TRBV19 and TRBJ2-4; TRBD1 aligns across 7 bases. The CDR3 covers 15 residues. Looked up from germline, CDR1 is LNHDA and CDR2 is SQIVND (reference sequence). V shed 4 bases and J 9 bases; nucleotides not matched to a gene: 12. CDR3: CASSTGKGAESIQYF. CDR3 nucleotides: TGTGCCAGTAGTACGGGAAAGGGGGCGGAAAGCATTCAGTACTTC.

Only a few counts were recorded for this clone. The chain combines TRBV6-4 with TRBJ1-1; perhaps TRBD1 as D (6 bases). Germline CDR1 MRHNA, CDR2 SNTAGT. The CDR3 is 14 residues long. The V end was cut by 3 bases, the J end by 4 bases, with 12 bases between. CDR3 DNA: TGTGCCAGCAGTGAGAAGGGGGAGAGCACTGAAGCTTTCTTT. Translated, it gives CASSEKGESTEAFF.

The genes are TRBV14 and TRBJ1-5; 8 bases align to TRBD1. V shed 1 base and J 9 bases; nucleotides not matched to a gene: 2. Germline V gene sequence: CDR1 SGHDN, CDR2 FVKESK. This CDR3 is 13 amino acids long. CDR3 sequence (DNA): TGTGCCAGCAGCCAAGTAGGGACAGGGCCCCAGCATTTT. Protein sequence: CASSQVGTGPQHF.

The chain is built from TRBV27 and TRBJ2-7; tentatively, D is TRBD2 (6 bases). The germline V gene encodes CDR1 MNHEY and CDR2 SMNVEV (reference sequence). The CDR3 is 13 amino acids. Trimming took 3 bases from V and 7 from J, leaving 13 bases between them. The CDR3 DNA is TGTGCCAGCAGTTTTGGAGGGAGTGGAGAGCAGTACTTC. Translation gives CASSFGGSGEQYF.